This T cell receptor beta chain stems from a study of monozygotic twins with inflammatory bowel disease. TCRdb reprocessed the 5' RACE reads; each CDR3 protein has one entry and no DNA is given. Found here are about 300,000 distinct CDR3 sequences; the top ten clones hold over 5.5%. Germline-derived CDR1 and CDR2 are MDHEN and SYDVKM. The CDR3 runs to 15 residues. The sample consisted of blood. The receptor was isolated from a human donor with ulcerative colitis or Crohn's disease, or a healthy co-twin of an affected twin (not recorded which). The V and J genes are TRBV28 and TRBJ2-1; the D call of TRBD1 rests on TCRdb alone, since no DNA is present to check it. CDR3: CASLARQGAYNEQFF. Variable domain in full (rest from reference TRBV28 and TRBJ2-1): DVKVTQSSRYLVKRTGEKVFLECVQDMDHENMFWYRQDPGLGLRLIYFSYDVKMKEKGDIPEGYSVSREKKERFSLILESASTNQTSMYLCASLARQGAYNEQFFGPGTRLTVL.